This T cell receptor (beta chain) was identified in a study of T cells after yellow fever vaccination (dated by TCRdb to about 2019). With regard to the full study: The SMART-Seq v4 Ultra Low Input RNA kit was used to prepare libraries from fractions with low cell numbers. Bulk TCR alpha and beta repertoires were sequenced longitudinally to track T-cell clones before and after primary and booster YFV17D yellow fever vaccination. Two healthy male donors, one aged 18 to 29 and one aged 30 to 40 years, made up the cohort. Bulk PBMC replicates and cell subsets were isolated from blood drawn at multiple timepoints before and after both primary and secondary immunization.

TCR cDNA was synthesized by 5'RACE template switching, which introduced a universal primer site and unique molecular identifiers. cDNA synthesis was primed from both the TCR alpha and TCR beta constant segments. Libraries were amplified in two PCR steps, with sample barcodes and sequencing adapters added in the second step. Sequencing of libraries was performed on Illumina HiSeq 2500 (2x100 bp) or NovaSeq (2x150 bp). The study's own analysis went as follows. MIGEC was used to demultiplex reads and collapse the reads into UMI consensus sequences, and MiXCR was used for V(D)J alignment. Vaccine-responding clonotypes were identified with edgeR using replicate PBMC samples, with FDR below 0.01 and a log2 fold change above 5 up to day 15 being required. Each bulk clonotype was labeled CD4 or CD8 based on which sequenced repertoire, CD4 or CD8, contained the clonotype at higher abundance. The public sequencing data were trimmed at Q25 with fastp and processed into clonotypes with MiXCR by TCRdb, which kept only in-frame beta chains. CDR3 protein sequences are deduplicated, and each keeps its most common genes and DNA. TCRdb assigned the V and J calls; the authors' analysis was not used. The sample includes about 300,000 distinct CDR3 sequences, with about 6.6% observed a single time. The biggest ten clones account for roughly a sixth of the sample.

Worth noting for this clonotype: Its antigen target is currently unknown. Per-nucleotide qualities are absent, and no much larger clonotype sits a single base away.

What the work shows at the level of the full study, not this receptor alone: Because the study included only a couple of donors, the extent to which the findings can be generalized is limited. After the booster, most of the clones that had expanded following primary vaccination were detected again (96% of CD4 and more than 85% of CD8), which suggests that memory was broadly maintained. The secondary T-cell response was weaker than the primary response but faster, peaking on day 5 instead of day 15. Because abundant contaminating clonotypes from the bulk population could be contained in FACS-sorted repertoires, computational filtering was required. A small fraction of clonotypes showed up in both the CD4 and CD8 compartments, probably as a result of convergent recombination.

Relative to germline, V is 6 bases shorter and J is 9 bases shorter, with 14 bases between their ends. Including the terminal cysteine and phenylalanine, the CDR3 comprises 13 residues. The kept DNA is CDR3 alone, 39 bases in frame from the first base. The treatment or condition label, read with the paper, signifies: live attenuated yellow fever vaccine strain. At each blood-draw timepoint, two biological replicates of bulk PBMCs were collected. A standard Ficoll-Paque protocol was used to isolate PBMCs from peripheral blood. TriZol was used to extract RNA from bulk PBMCs, from CD4 and CD8 fractions, and from dextramer-positive and dextramer-negative fractions.

This TCR derives from a man between 18 and 35 years old who received the YFV17D yellow fever vaccine. Specimen: PBMCs, collected about 49 days after the first yellow fever vaccination. The sequence joins TRBV12-3 or TRBV12-4 to TRBJ2-2, with a tentative D gene TRBD1 over 6 matching bases. CDR3 protein: CASSPTGIRELFF. The DNA sequence follows: TGTGCCAGCAGCCCTACAGGGATCCGGGAGCTGTTTTTT.